Shown below are 9 T cell receptor beta chains from a single sample sequenced in a study of identical twins listed by TCRdb under 2016. The library was produced with 5' RACE. The instrument was an Illumina HiSeq 2000. Starting from the raw public reads, TCRdb applied fastp trimming at Q25, assembled clones with MiXCR and retained in-frame beta chains. Each record represents a unique CDR3 protein, reported with the most common genes and DNA among its rows. In this sample the table shows under 900,000 distinct CDR3 sequences, over 15% of which occur a single time. The ten most abundant clones make up about 12% of the sample. The same specimen was also included in a second study, on T cells expressing NK-cell markers.

Sequencing used PBMCs. These receptor sequences come from a woman under 30 in good health.

For this clonotype: Germline and junction disagree at one end, which may indicate a read error. The chain is built from TRBV11-2 and TRBJ1-2; 9 bases map to TRBD1. The CDR3 length is 11 residues. CDR1 SGHAT and CDR2 FQNNGV come from the germline V gene. The CDR3 nucleotides are TGTGCCAGCAGCTTAAACAGGGGGCTATATTTC. It is translated as CASSLNRGLYF.

This clonotype was seen a few times. The chain joins TRBV3-1 to TRBJ2-1; the D is unclear. V was pared by 4 bases and J by 7 bases, with 11 bases between. Per the germline V gene, CDR1 is LGHDT and CDR2 is YNNKEL (reference sequence). The CDR3 is 13 residues long. CDR3 bases: TGTGCCAGCAGCCTACTACACATGAATGAGCAGTTCTTC. It translates to CASSLLHMNEQFF.

This clonotype was observed a few times. The chain has TRBV4-2 and TRBJ2-1; 11 bases line up with TRBD2. Looked up from germline, CDR1 is LGHNA and CDR2 is YNFKEQ. CDR3 length: 16 residues. The V and J ends lost 4 bases and 3 bases, in that order; junction bases with no gene match: 5. The chain's CDR3 is CASSPLAGGDYNEQFF. CDR3 nucleotide sequence: TGTGCCAGCAGCCCTCTAGCGGGGGGTGACTACAATGAGCAGTTCTTC.

Details on this clonotype: Relative to the germline gene, one junction end is altered; a read error may explain this. The rearrangement uses TRBV25-1 and TRBJ2-7; possibly TRBD1 or TRBD2 for D (6 bases each). CDR1 and CDR2 from the germline V gene are MGHDK and SYGVNS. The CDR3 extends over 15 amino acids. The DNA of the CDR3 is TGTGCCAGCAGAGCGGAGGGGGGCCGATCCTACGAGCACTACTTC. Translating gives CASRAEGGRSYEHYF.

The sample holds many counts of this clonotype. J is TRBJ1-1 and V is TRBV12-3 or TRBV12-4; D is perhaps TRBD1 (6 bases). This CDR3 has 14 amino acids. V dropped 5 bases and J dropped 3 bases, with 13 bases sitting between them. The DNA for the CDR3 is TGTGCCAGCAGTGAGGGGGGCGGTTACACTGAAGCTTTCTTT. It is translated as CASSEGGGYTEAFF.

This clonotype was counted a few times. CDR3 protein: CASSPDRDNSPLHF. The CDR3 DNA reads TGTGCCAGCAGCCCGGACAGGGATAATTCACCCCTCCACTTT. The gene calls are TRBV12-3 or TRBV12-4 and TRBJ1-6, with TRBD1 identical over 8 bases. The CDR3 totals 14 residues. V trimming: 6 bases; J trimming: 5 bases; junction bases outside the gene matches: 3.

In this sample, this clonotype turned up a few times. This chain links TRBV24-1 with TRBJ2-2; D unresolved. The V and J ends lost 3 bases and 2 bases respectively, with 9 bases between them. Per germline, CDR1 KGHDR and CDR2 SFDVKD. The CDR3 has 15 amino acids. CDR3 nucleotide sequence: TGTGCCACCAGTGATAGGCAGGTTAACACCGGGGAGCTGTTTTTT. It encodes CATSDRQVNTGELFF.

The V gene is TRBV5-1, the J gene TRBJ1-1; D may be TRBD1 (5 bases). The CDR3 length is 14 residues. Per germline, CDR1 SGHRS and CDR2 YFSETQ. Trimming left V 1 base short and J 5 bases short, with 12 bases between. The CDR3 is CASSLKGGETEAFF. The DNA for the CDR3 is TGCGCCAGCAGCTTGAAGGGAGGGGAAACTGAAGCTTTCTTT.

In its sample, this clonotype was seen a few times. In DNA, the CDR3 is TGTGCCAGCAGTTTTTTAATAGGAGAGACCCAGTACTTC. Encoded protein: CASSFLIGETQYF. The gene calls are TRBV6-5 and TRBJ2-5; D is uncertain. With 4 bases removed from V and 4 bases from J, the gap between germline ends came to 10 bases. Germline CDR1 reads MNHEY; CDR2 reads SVGAGI. The CDR3 has 13 residues.